This T cell receptor beta chain is drawn from a study of tumor-infiltrating lymphocytes in primary liver carcinoma. Study-wide background: The study included patients who were men and women aged 30 to 69 years. General study points: Tumors had a top-250-clone fraction that was significantly higher than blood (p = 0.039). Relative to tumor region pairs, the tumor-adjacent and tumor-blood pairs showed overlap that was lower.

Germline DNA was also extracted, and blood RNA was taken from unsorted whole blood. Chronic HBV infection, untreated so far, was present in the patients. A constant-region primer served to make TCR beta cDNA from roughly 500 ng total RNA. It was through three nested multiplex PCR rounds of slightly modified ARM-PCR that TCR beta libraries arose. TCRdb re-called the multiplex PCR reads through MiXCR, storing one row per CDR3 protein. Of 180,000 or so distinct CDR3 sequences listed, about 55% were seen once; the top ten hold 72%. This clonotype was found a few times. Its antigen is unknown. Material for sequencing was peripheral blood. The receptor comes from a man between 35 and 55 years old with primary liver carcinoma and hepatitis B virus infection.

CDR3 bases: TGTGCCAGCAGCCAAGAAAGGGGGCAGAATTCACCCCTCCACTTT. Translated, it gives CASSQERGQNSPLHF. The rearrangement joins TRBV4-2 to TRBJ1-6; 7 bases are shared with TRBD1. In germline, CDR1 is LGHNA, CDR2 YNFKEQ. The CDR3 consists of 15 residues. The junction had 3 bases not matched to a gene; V was cut back by 0 bases and J by 7 bases.